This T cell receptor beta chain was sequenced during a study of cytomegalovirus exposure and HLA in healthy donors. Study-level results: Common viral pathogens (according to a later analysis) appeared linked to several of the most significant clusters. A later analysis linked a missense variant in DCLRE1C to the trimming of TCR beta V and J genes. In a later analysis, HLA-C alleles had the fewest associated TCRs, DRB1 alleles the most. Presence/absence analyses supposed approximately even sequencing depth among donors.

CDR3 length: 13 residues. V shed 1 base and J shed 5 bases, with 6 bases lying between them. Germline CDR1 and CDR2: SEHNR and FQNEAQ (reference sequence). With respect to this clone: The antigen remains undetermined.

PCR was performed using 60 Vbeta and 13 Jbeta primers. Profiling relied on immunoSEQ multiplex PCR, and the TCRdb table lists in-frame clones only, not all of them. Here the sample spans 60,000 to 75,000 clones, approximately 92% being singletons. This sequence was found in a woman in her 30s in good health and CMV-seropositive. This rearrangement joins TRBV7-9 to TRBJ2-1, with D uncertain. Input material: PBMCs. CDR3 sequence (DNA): TGTGCCAGCAGCTTAGATCCAGACAATGAGCAGTTCTTC. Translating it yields CASSLDPDNEQFF.